This T cell receptor beta chain was captured in a study of cytomegalovirus exposure and HLA in healthy donors. Regarding this clone: Compared with germline, one end of the junction differs, possibly owing to a read error. The same CDR3 is also encoded by other DNA sequences in this sample.

Those who donated were healthy bone marrow donors. The CDR3 extends over 17 amino acids. Germline CDR1 is SGDLS and CDR2 is YYNGEE. Researchers ran the PCR with 60 Vbeta and 13 Jbeta primers. The data were produced by immunoSEQ multiplex PCR, yet TCRdb's version contains in-frame clones alone and is incomplete. This sample carries 60,000 to 75,000 clones, under 85% of them seen once, and the ten largest clones take about 5%. This clonotype was sampled from a man aged 50-59 years in good health and CMV-seronegative. Sequencing was done on a sample of PBMCs. The chain combines TRBV9 with TRBJ2-3, with TRBD2 matching over 15 bases. CDR3 in amino acids: CASSVSGTSGGLDTQYF. CDR3 DNA sequence: TGTGCCAGCAGCGTATCCGGGACTAGCGGGGGGTTGGATACGCAGTACTTT.